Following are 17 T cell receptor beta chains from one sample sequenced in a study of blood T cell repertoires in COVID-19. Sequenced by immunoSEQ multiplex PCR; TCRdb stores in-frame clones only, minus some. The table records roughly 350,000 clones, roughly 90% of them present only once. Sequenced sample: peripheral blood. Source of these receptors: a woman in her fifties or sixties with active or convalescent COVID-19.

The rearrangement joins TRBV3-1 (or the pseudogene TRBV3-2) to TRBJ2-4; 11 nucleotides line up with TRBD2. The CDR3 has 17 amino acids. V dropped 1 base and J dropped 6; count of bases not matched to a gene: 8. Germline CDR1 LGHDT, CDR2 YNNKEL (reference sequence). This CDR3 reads CASSQVSGRAGGNIQYF. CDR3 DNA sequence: TGTGCCAGCAGCCAAGTTAGCGGGAGGGCCGGGGGAAACATTCAGTACTTC.

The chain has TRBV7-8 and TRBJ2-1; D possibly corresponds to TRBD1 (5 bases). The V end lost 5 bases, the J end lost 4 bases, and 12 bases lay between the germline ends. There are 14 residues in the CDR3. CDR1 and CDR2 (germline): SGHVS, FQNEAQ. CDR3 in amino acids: CASSALDMYNEQFF. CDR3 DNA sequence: TGTGCCAGCAGCGCCTTGGACATGTACAATGAGCAGTTCTTC.

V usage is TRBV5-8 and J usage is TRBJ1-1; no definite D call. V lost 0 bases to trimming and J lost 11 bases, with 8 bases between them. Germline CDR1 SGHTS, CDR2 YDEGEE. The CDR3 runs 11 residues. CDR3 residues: CASSLAREAFF. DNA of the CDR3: TGTGCCAGCAGCTTGGCCCGCGAGGCTTTCTTT.

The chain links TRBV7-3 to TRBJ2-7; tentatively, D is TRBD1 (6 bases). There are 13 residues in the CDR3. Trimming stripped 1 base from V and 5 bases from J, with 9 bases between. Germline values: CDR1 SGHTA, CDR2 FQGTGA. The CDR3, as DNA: TGTGCCAGCAGCTTAATGTCAGGGGACGAGCAGTACTTC. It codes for CASSLMSGDEQYF.

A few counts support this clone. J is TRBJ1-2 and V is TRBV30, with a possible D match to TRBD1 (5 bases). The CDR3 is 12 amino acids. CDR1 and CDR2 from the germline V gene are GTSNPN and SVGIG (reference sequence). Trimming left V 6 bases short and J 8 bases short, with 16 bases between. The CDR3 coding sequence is TGTGCCTGTACCGGGACTCTGGGAGGCTACACCTTC. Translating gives CACTGTLGGYTF. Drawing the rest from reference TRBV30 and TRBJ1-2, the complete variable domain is SQTIHQWPATLVQPVGSPLSLECTVEGTSNPNLYWYRQAAGRGLQLLFYSVGIGQISSEVPQNLSASRPQDRQFILSSKKLLLSDSGFYLCACTGTLGGYTFGSGTRLTVV.

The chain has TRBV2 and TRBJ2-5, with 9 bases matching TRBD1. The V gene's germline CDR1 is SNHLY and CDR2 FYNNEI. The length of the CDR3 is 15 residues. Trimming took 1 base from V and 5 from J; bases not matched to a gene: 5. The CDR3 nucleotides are TGTGCCAGCAGTGAAGGGGACAGGGTTCTGGAGACCCAGTACTTC. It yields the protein CASSEGDRVLETQYF.

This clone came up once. The CDR3 here is CASSLSQDEKLFF. CDR3 nucleotide sequence: TGTGCCAGCAGCTTAAGTCAGGATGAAAAACTGTTTTTT. V is TRBV7-2 and J is TRBJ1-4; no clear D. Trimming took off 2 bases at V and 6 bases at J, with 7 bases between the two ends. This CDR3 region has 13 residues. From germline, CDR1 is SGHTA and CDR2 FQGNSA.

CDR3 nucleotide sequence: TGTGCCAGCAGGGGACAGAACCTCTATGGCTACACCTTC. Translation gives CASRGQNLYGYTF. V is TRBV6-5 and J is TRBJ1-2, with TRBD1 matching over 7 bases. CDR3 length: 13 amino acids. Trimming at V came to 6 bases and at J to 4 bases, leaving 5 bases not matched to a gene. Germline V gives CDR1 MNHEY, CDR2 SVGAGI.

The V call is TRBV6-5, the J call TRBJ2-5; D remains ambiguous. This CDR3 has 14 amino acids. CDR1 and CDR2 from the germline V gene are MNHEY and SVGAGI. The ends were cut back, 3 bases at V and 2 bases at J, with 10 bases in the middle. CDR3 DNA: TGTGCCAGCAGTTATGAGCCTAGTCAAGAGACCCAGTACTTC. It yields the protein CASSYEPSQETQYF.

The CDR3 reads CASSPYTGELFF. The CDR3 nucleotides are TGTGCCAGCTCTCCCTACACCGGGGAGCTGTTTTTT. The chain is built from TRBV18 and TRBJ2-2; no firm D call. Germline V gene lookup returns CDR1 KGHSH and CDR2 LQKENI. The CDR3 covers 12 residues. Trimming pared 6 bases from V and 3 bases from J, leaving 5 bases between. Full variable domain (outside the CDR3, taken from reference TRBV18 and TRBJ2-2): NAGVMQNPRHLVRRRGQEARLRCSPMKGHSHVYWYRQLPEEGLKFMVYLQKENIIDESGMPKERFSAEFPKEGPSILRIQQVVRGDSAAYFCASSPYTGELFFGEGSRLTVL.

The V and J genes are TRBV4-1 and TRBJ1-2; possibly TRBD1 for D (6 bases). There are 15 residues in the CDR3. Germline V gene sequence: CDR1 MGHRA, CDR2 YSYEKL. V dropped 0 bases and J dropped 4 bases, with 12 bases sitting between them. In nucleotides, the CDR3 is TGCGCCAGCAGCCAAGATCCAGGGGACACCTATGGCTACACCTTC. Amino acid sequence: CASSQDPGDTYGYTF.

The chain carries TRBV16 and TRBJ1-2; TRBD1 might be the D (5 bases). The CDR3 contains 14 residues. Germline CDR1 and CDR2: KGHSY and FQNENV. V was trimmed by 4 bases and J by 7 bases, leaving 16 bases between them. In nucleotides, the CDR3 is TGTGCCAGCAGCCCCTCTGACAGAAACGGTGGCTACACCTTC. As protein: CASSPSDRNGGYTF.

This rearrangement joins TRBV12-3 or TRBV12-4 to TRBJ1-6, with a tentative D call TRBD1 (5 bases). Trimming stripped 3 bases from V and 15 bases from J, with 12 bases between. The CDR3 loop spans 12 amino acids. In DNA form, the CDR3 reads TGTGCCAGCAGTTTCTCAGGGCGACGCCTCCACTTT. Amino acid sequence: CASSFSGRRLHF.

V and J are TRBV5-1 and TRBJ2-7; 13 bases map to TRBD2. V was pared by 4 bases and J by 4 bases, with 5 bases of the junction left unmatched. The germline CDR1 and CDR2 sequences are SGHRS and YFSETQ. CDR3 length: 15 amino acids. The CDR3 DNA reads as TGCGCCAGCAGCCAAGAGGGACTAGCGGGGTACGAGCAGTACTTC. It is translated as CASSQEGLAGYEQYF.

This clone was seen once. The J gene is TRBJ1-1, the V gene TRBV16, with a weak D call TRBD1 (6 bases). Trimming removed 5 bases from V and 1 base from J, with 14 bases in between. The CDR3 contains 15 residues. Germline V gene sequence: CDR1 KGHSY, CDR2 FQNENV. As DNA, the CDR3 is TGTGCCAGCAGCATCGGGGGGGCGGAGAACACTGAAGCTTTCTTT. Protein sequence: CASSIGGAENTEAFF.

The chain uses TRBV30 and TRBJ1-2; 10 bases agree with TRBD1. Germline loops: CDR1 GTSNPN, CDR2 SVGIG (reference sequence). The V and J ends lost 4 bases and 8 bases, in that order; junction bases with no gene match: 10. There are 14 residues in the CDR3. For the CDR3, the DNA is TGTGCCTGGATGAACGGGGACAGGGGAGTAGGCTACACCTTC. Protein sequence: CAWMNGDRGVGYTF. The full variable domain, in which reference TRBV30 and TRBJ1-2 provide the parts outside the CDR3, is SQTIHQWPATLVQPVGSPLSLECTVEGTSNPNLYWYRQAAGRGLQLLFYSVGIGQISSEVPQNLSASRPQDRQFILSSKKLLLSDSGFYLCAWMNGDRGVGYTFGSGTRLTVV.

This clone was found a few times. The CDR3 sequence: CASRTGTGSSGANVLTF. The CDR3 DNA is TGTGCCAGTAGAACCGGGACAGGGTCCTCCGGGGCCAACGTCCTGACTTTC. This chain joins TRBV19 and TRBJ2-6; 9 nucleotides align to TRBD1. V gave up 6 bases and J gave up 4 bases; unmatched junction bases: 10. This CDR3 has 17 amino acids. From germline, CDR1 is LNHDA and CDR2 SQIVND (reference sequence). Full variable domain (missing parts from reference TRBV19 and TRBJ2-6): DGGITQSPKYLFRKEGQNVTLSCEQNLNHDAMYWYRQDPGQGLRLIYYSQIVNDFQKGDIAEGYSVSREKKESFPLTVTSAQKNPTAFYLCASRTGTGSSGANVLTFGAGSRLTVL.